This T cell receptor beta chain was documented in a study of beta chain features in type 1 diabetes. About the research overall: Patients were similar to healthy donors in age and gender (as well as in cell yields). Study-wide findings and caveats: There was a possibility that cDNA sequencing over-represented cells with high TCR expression. Shorter templates might be favored by PCR, and equally so in patients and in controls. Fewer junction insertions and more nucleotide deletions appeared in type 1 diabetes patients.

Expressed TCRB transcripts were sequenced because the isolated RNA had all been reverse transcribed beforehand. The repertoire was sequenced with immunoSEQ multiplex PCR; TCRdb's copy has only in-frame clones and lacks some. The repertoire has 860,000 or so clones, roughly 17% of them found once; the top ten carry about 0.025%. Of note for this clone: Its specificity is not known.

Germline CDR1 MDHEN, CDR2 SYDVKM. The CDR3 totals 13 residues. V shed 6 bases and J shed 1 base, with 9 bases lying between them. The genes are TRBV28 and TRBJ1-1; D possibly corresponds to TRBD1 (5 bases). The TCR was taken from a woman under 30 in good health. Source material: naive CD4+ T cells from blood. The CDR3 here is CASRRTKNTEAFF. CDR3 bases: TGTGCCAGCAGGCGGACAAAGAACACTGAAGCTTTCTTT.